This T cell receptor beta chain was found in a study of radiation and T cells in renal cell carcinoma. Study results and limitations: Top tumor clonotypes rose in blood 2 weeks post-radiation, then contracted. Baseline intratumoral clonotype presence is unknown without pretreatment biopsies.

The germline V and J ends were trimmed by 3 bases and 3 bases, with 11 bases remaining between them. CDR3 length: 15 residues. Germline CDR1 and CDR2: SGHTA and FQGNSA. In this sample, this clone turned up many times. Its antigen remains unknown. Time point defined: blood 2 weeks post-SBRT. Treatment reported: 15 Gy SBRT to primary tumor, nephrectomy 4 weeks later. After SBRT, blood was collected at 2 and 4 weeks, plus baseline. Measured with immunoSEQ multiplex PCR; TCRdb has only the in-frame clones, and not every one. Altogether 100,000 to 150,000 clones are present, roughly four fifths being singletons, with the ten largest covering under 6.5%.

The sequence was obtained from a man aged 50 to 59 with renal cell carcinoma. The specimen comprised blood, sampled from a patient whose treatment included radiotherapy and nephrectomy. The chain uses TRBV7-2 and TRBJ1-4; D may be TRBD1 (5 bases). CDR3: CASSLQGLANEKLFF. For the CDR3, the DNA is TGTGCCAGCAGCTTGCAGGGTTTGGCTAATGAAAAACTGTTTTTT.